This T cell receptor beta chain was sequenced during a study of control samples from healthy donors and cancer patients. The CDR3 length is 16 residues. V lost 3 bases, J lost 0 bases, and 8 bases lay in between. CDR1 is KGHDR, CDR2 SFDVKD, per germline. This table comes from immunoSEQ multiplex PCR, and its TCRdb copy is limited to in-frame clones, with some not included. The repertoire has 130,000 or so clones, 85% to 95% of them found once; the top ten carry less than 15%. The receptor was derived from a man in his forties in good health. Sequences were obtained from blood. The rearrangement joins TRBV24-1 to TRBJ2-6; no firm D call. In nucleotides, the CDR3 is TGTGCCACCAGTGATCAGACGGGCTCTGGGGCCAACGTCCTGACTTTC. Amino acid sequence: CATSDQTGSGANVLTF.